These T cell receptor beta chains were read from a single sample in a study of regulatory T cells in long-lasting Graves disease. MiXCR, run by TCRdb on the multiplex PCR reads, gives a single entry per CDR3 protein. Here the sample spans 350,000 to 500,000 distinct CDR3 sequences, 16% being singletons. The same data also went into a second study, on T cells in Graves' hyperthyroidism and ophthalmopathy.

The material was peripheral blood mononuclear cells (PBMCs), obtained at new diagnosis, from a patient treated with antithyroid drugs. These receptors were taken from a young woman with Graves disease. Both conserved end residues are part of each CDR3. D genes are given only for firm matches. Clone sizes are given selectively: once, few, many, or a class where the clone is expanded.

J	size	D	V	CDR3	DNA
TRBJ1-5	many	TRBD1	TRBV7-2	CASSRRDRDQPQHF	TGTGCCAGCAGCCGCCGGGACAGGGATCAGCCCCAGCATTTT
TRBJ2-5	many	.	TRBV12-3/TRBV12-4	CASSPLGRGRLETQYF	TGTGCCAGCAGTCCTTTGGGGAGGGGGCGCCTAGAGACCCAGTACTTC
TRBJ1-3	.	.	TRBV11-2	CASSSTGSYGNTIYF	TGTGCCAGCAGCTCCACCGGGAGCTATGGAAACACCATATATTTT
TRBJ2-1	.	TRBD2	TRBV11-1	CASNLGGGLAGVHNEQFF	TGTGCCAGCAACTTGGGAGGGGGACTAGCGGGAGTCCACAATGAGCAGTTCTTC
TRBJ2-7	.	.	TRBV4-3	CASSLGHQGGWEQYF	TGCGCCAGCAGCCTCGGACACCAAGGAGGTTGGGAGCAGTACTTC
TRBJ2-3	many	.	TRBV7-9	CASSLRGGLTDTQYF	TGTGCCAGCAGCTTACGTGGCGGGTTGACAGATACGCAGTATTTT
TRBJ1-1	few	.	TRBV28	CASSLTAGWTEAFF	TGTGCCAGCAGTCTAACGGCAGGGTGGACTGAAGCTTTCTTT
TRBJ2-4	.	TRBD2	TRBV6-1	CASRATSRRNIQYF	TGTGCCAGCAGGGCGACTAGCAGGAGAAACATTCAGTACTTC
TRBJ2-1	.	TRBD2	TRBV6-1	CASSEILAPYNEQFF	TGTGCCAGCAGCGAAATACTAGCGCCCTACAATGAGCAGTTCTTC
TRBJ2-7	.	TRBD2	TRBV7-2	CASSLREGTTEQYF	TGTGCCAGCAGCTTAAGGGAGGGGACCACCGAGCAGTACTTC
TRBJ2-1	many	TRBD1	TRBV20-1	CSTDRVNEQFF	TGCAGTACCGACAGGGTGAATGAGCAGTTCTTC
TRBJ2-1	.	TRBD2	TRBV7-3	CASSVSSGIGEQFF	TGTGCCAGCAGCGTTTCTAGCGGAATAGGTGAGCAGTTCTTC
TRBJ2-1	many	TRBD1	TRBV20-1	CSASGTGTDNEQFF	TGCAGTGCTAGTGGCACCGGGACAGACAATGAGCAGTTCTTC
TRBJ2-5	many	.	TRBV7-6	CASSSRRGNLVTQYF	TGTGCCAGCAGTTCCCGACGGGGGAATCTCGTGACCCAGTACTTC
TRBJ2-1	many	.	TRBV11-2	CASSPTRGSYNEQFF	TGTGCCAGCAGCCCGACTAGGGGCTCCTACAATGAGCAGTTCTTC
TRBJ2-5	many	TRBD1	TRBV6-5	CASSSRQGAGVVETQYF	TGTGCCAGCAGTTCGAGGCAGGGGGCCGGTGTCGTGGAGACCCAGTACTTC
TRBJ2-7	.	.	TRBV29-1	CSAARGDYEQYF	TGCAGCGCCGCAAGGGGAGACTACGAGCAGTACTTC
TRBJ2-2	few	.	TRBV20-1	CSASRGSGNTGELFF	TGCAGTGCTAGCCGGGGTAGCGGAAACACCGGGGAGCTGTTTTTT
TRBJ2-7	many	TRBD2	TRBV12-3/TRBV12-4	CASSWGTSGLDEQYF	TGTGCCAGCAGTTGGGGGACTAGCGGGTTGGACGAGCAGTACTTC
TRBJ2-2	.	.	TRBV30	CAQRGGHTGELFF	TGTGCCCAGAGGGGTGGTCACACCGGGGAGCTGTTTTTT
TRBJ1-6	many	.	TRBV6-5	CASSYTLDSSVHF	TGTGCCAGCAGTTACACCCTGGACTCCTCTGTCCACTTT
TRBJ2-1	.	TRBD2	TRBV28	CASSHPETSGYNEQFF	TGTGCCAGCAGCCACCCCGAGACTAGCGGATACAATGAGCAGTTCTTC
TRBJ2-7	few	.	TRBV25-1	CASSEYNQEDEYF	TGTGCCAGCAGTGAATATAACCAGGAGGATGAGTACTTC
TRBJ1-3	few	.	TRBV6-1	CATSSVPGDTIYF	TGTGCCACCTCCTCGGTGCCTGGGGACACCATATATTTT
TRBJ1-4	few	.	TRBV3-1	CASSQEGGTNEKLFF	TGTGCCAGCAGCCAAGAGGGAGGGACTAATGAAAAACTGTTTTTT
TRBJ1-1	many	.	TRBV11-2	CASSTLTENTVAFF	TGTGCCAGCAGCACTTTGACGGAGAACACTGTAGCTTTCTTT
TRBJ1-5	many	TRBD1	TRBV5-1	CASSLGDRVDQPQHF	TGCGCCAGCAGCTTGGGGGACAGGGTGGACCAGCCCCAGCATTTT
TRBJ2-7	.	TRBD1	TRBV5-8	CASSLQQGDFEQYF	TGTGCCAGCAGCTTGCAACAGGGGGACTTCGAGCAGTACTTC
TRBJ2-1	.	TRBD2	TRBV4-3	CASSQTTGTSWVNEQFF	TGCGCCAGCAGCCAAACCACCGGGACTAGCTGGGTCAATGAGCAGTTCTTC
TRBJ2-1	.	TRBD1	TRBV6-1	CASSQIPGTGGKNNEQFF	TGTGCCAGCAGCCAAATTCCCGGGACAGGGGGAAAGAACAATGAGCAGTTCTTC
TRBJ2-5	.	.	TRBV14	CASSQIYGQYF	TGTGCCAGCAGCCAGATCTACGGGCAGTACTTC
TRBJ2-1	.	TRBD2	TRBV6-1	CASSIAGGHSYNEQFF	TGTGCCAGCAGCATAGCGGGAGGGCATTCCTACAATGAGCAGTTCTTC
TRBJ2-1	many	.	TRBV7-3	CASSSPTNRDDNEQFF	TGTGCCAGCAGCTCCCCCACGAACCGGGACGACAATGAGCAGTTCTTC
TRBJ1-4	many	TRBD1	TRBV12-3/TRBV12-4	CASSLGQGEKLFF	TGTGCCAGCAGTTTAGGACAGGGCGAAAAGCTGTTTTTT
TRBJ1-1	many	.	TRBV7-9	CASSLVSFGRDTEAFF	TGTGCCAGCAGCTTAGTTAGTTTTGGCAGAGATACTGAAGCTTTCTTT
TRBJ2-1	few	TRBD1	TRBV4-1	CASSQDGGQGGEQFF	TGCGCCAGCAGCCAAGATGGGGGACAGGGGGGAGAGCAGTTCTTC
TRBJ1-1	.	.	TRBV19	CASSSRVYTEAFF	TGTGCCAGTAGTAGCAGGGTATACACTGAAGCTTTCTTT
TRBJ1-1	few	TRBD1	TRBV3-1	CASSRRQGGAEAFF	TGTGCCAGCAGCCGACGACAGGGCGGCGCTGAAGCTTTCTTT
TRBJ2-1	.	TRBD2	TRBV7-3	CASSATSGYNEQFF	TGTGCCAGCAGCGCGACTAGCGGGTACAATGAGCAGTTCTTC
TRBJ1-6	.	.	TRBV7-2	CASNLGSSYNSPLHF	TGTGCCAGCAACCTCGGGAGCTCCTATAATTCACCCCTCCACTTT
TRBJ2-7	few	TRBD1	TRBV18	CASSPLQGAVYEQYF	TGTGCCAGCTCACCACTGCAGGGGGCAGTCTACGAGCAGTACTTC
TRBJ2-1	.	TRBD1	TRBV4-1	CASSQDWRPGQGSGVSYNVQFF	TGCGCCAGCAGCCAAGATTGGAGGCCGGGACAGGGATCAGGTGTGTCCTACAATGTGCAGTTCTTC
TRBJ2-5	.	.	TRBV4-1	CASSPGRYQKETQYF	TGCGCCAGCAGCCCAGGGAGGTACCAGAAAGAGACCCAGTACTTC
TRBJ1-5	few	TRBD1	TRBV18	CASSPPGQGFDQPQHF	TGTGCCAGCTCACCACCGGGACAGGGGTTTGATCAGCCCCAGCATTTT
TRBJ2-1	.	TRBD1	TRBV4-1	CTSSLGQGDYNEQFF	TGCACCAGCAGCCTCGGACAGGGCGACTACAATGAGCAGTTCTTC
TRBJ2-2	.	.	TRBV20-1	CSANTHTGELFF	TGCAGTGCTAACACCCACACCGGGGAGCTGTTTTTT
TRBJ2-3	many	.	TRBV7-3	CASSSNHRSSYSTDTQYF	TGTGCCAGCAGCTCCAACCATCGGAGCTCCTATAGCACAGATACGCAGTATTTT
TRBJ2-4	.	TRBD2	TRBV18	CASSPPGTSGSPKNIQYF	TGTGCCAGCTCACCACCCGGGACTAGCGGGAGCCCCAAAAACATTCAGTACTTC
TRBJ2-3	.	.	TRBV12-3/TRBV12-4	CASGNIHTQYF	TGTGCCAGCGGAAACATTCATACGCAGTATTTT
TRBJ1-2	many	.	TRBV5-6	CASSPRGAGYGYTF	TGTGCCAGCAGCCCGCGGGGGGCCGGCTATGGCTACACCTTC
TRBJ1-3	many	.	TRBV7-8	CASSLGGRSSGNTIYF	TGTGCCAGCAGCTTAGGCGGTAGGAGCTCTGGAAACACCATATATTTT
TRBJ2-1	.	.	TRBV5-8	CASTPSPKYNEQLF	TGTGCCAGCACCCCCTCCCCTAAATACAATGAGCAGCTCTTC
TRBJ2-3	many	TRBD2	TRBV12-3/TRBV12-4	CASSFGTSRISTDTQYF	TGTGCCAGCAGTTTTGGGACTAGCCGGATAAGCACAGATACGCAGTATTTT
TRBJ1-2	many	.	TRBV28	CASSLLTGHHGYTF	TGTGCCAGCAGTTTGCTTACGGGACATCATGGCTACACCTTC
TRBJ2-7	few	.	TRBV7-9	CASSAPGTGLTGENYYEQYF	TGTGCCAGCAGCGCGCCGGGCACGGGGTTAACGGGCGAGAATTACTACGAGCAGTACTTC
TRBJ2-2	.	TRBD2	TRBV7-3	CASRLTSDGELFF	TGTGCCAGCAGACTAACTAGCGACGGGGAGCTGTTTTTT
TRBJ1-1	.	TRBD1	TRBV30	CAANSGAGGLSEAFF	TGTGCCGCAAACTCCGGGGCAGGGGGCCTCTCTGAAGCTTTCTTT